These 12 T cell receptor beta chains were all obtained from the same sample, sequenced in a study of blood T cells in healthy people across ages. Using a J-beta primer mix together with a sample-barcoded 5' primer, a second PCR was run for about 6 to 12 cycles. TCRdb reprocessed the 5' RACE reads via MiXCR and lists one record per CDR3 protein. The data show about 1,000,000 distinct CDR3 sequences, 40% to 45% seen once. Sequencing used blood. These receptors were taken from a woman aged 55 to 70 in good health.

This chain joins TRBV18 and TRBJ2-4; 10 positions agree with TRBD2. Germline assignment: CDR1 KGHSH and CDR2 LQKENI. V trimming: 4 bases; J trimming: 13 bases; junction bases outside the gene matches: 10. The CDR3 sequence is 14 residues long. The CDR3 DNA reads as TGTGCCAGCTCACAGGGACTAGCGTACGACGGGCAGTACTTC. Residues: CASSQGLAYDGQYF.

The chain combines TRBV18 with TRBJ2-7; 16 bases are shared with TRBD2. Germline CDR1 is KGHSH and CDR2 is LQKENI. V shed 2 bases, J shed 2 bases, and the junction held 6 bases outside the gene matches. The CDR3 is 18 residues long. The chain's CDR3 is CASSPRGLAGGIAYEQYF. In DNA, the CDR3 is TGTGCCAGCTCACCAAGGGGACTAGCGGGAGGGATCGCCTACGAGCAGTACTTC.

The chain has TRBV28 and TRBJ2-5, with D unresolved. Germline assignment: CDR1 MDHEN and CDR2 SYDVKM. V shed 5 bases and J shed 2 bases, with 12 bases lying between them. CDR3 length: 14 amino acids. The CDR3 loop reads CASSVSQAQETQYF. CDR3 nucleotides: TGTGCCAGCAGTGTCTCTCAAGCACAAGAGACCCAGTACTTC.

There are a few counts of this clonotype. The J gene is TRBJ2-1, the V gene TRBV29-1; D is undetermined. Germline values: CDR1 SQVTM, CDR2 ANQGSEA. Between the trimmed V and J ends, which lost 7 bases and 0 bases, there was a span of 13 bases. This CDR3 region has 14 residues. The CDR3 nucleotides are TGCAGCGCAGAAAGGCGGACCTCCTACAATGAGCAGTTCTTC. It is translated as CSAERRTSYNEQFF.

The V and J genes are TRBV14 and TRBJ1-4; 9 positions match TRBD1. J gave up 2 bases and V 4 bases, and 8 bases lay outside the gene matches. The CDR3 is 17 amino acids. CDR1 and CDR2 from the germline V gene are SGHDN and FVKESK. CDR3 residues: CASSLLDRGRTNEKLFF. The CDR3 region has the DNA TGTGCCAGCAGCCTATTGGACAGGGGAAGGACTAATGAAAAACTGTTTTTT.

This clonotype came up a few times. V and J are TRBV3-1 and TRBJ2-5; no reliable D call. From germline, CDR1 is LGHDT and CDR2 YNNKEL (reference sequence). Trimming shortened V by 0 bases and J by 4 bases, and 9 bases separated the two germline ends. This CDR3 has 14 amino acids. CDR3 nucleotide sequence: TGTGCCAGCAGCCAAGATAATAGGCCAGAGACCCAGTACTTC. It is translated as CASSQDNRPETQYF.

J is TRBJ1-4 and V is TRBV5-1; TRBD1 matches at 10 bases. The CDR3 extends over 14 amino acids. Germline assignment: CDR1 SGHRS and CDR2 YFSETQ. Trimming took 3 bases from V and 7 from J; bases not matched to a gene: 3. CDR3 nucleotides: TGCGCCAGCAGCTGGGACAGGGGTCTTGAAAAACTGTTTTTT. As protein: CASSWDRGLEKLFF.

The chain has TRBV7-9 and TRBJ1-2; 7 bases map to TRBD1. Trimming cost V 5 bases and J 6 bases; bases outside gene matches: 12. Germline CDR1 SEHNR, CDR2 FQNEAQ (reference sequence). This CDR3 spans 15 amino acids. The CDR3 loop reads CASSRDIDRVNGYTF. DNA of the CDR3: TGTGCCAGCAGCCGAGATATCGACAGGGTGAATGGCTACACCTTC.

The chain has TRBV27 and TRBJ2-5; D gene ambiguous. This CDR3 has 14 residues. Per the germline V gene, CDR1 is MNHEY and CDR2 is SMNVEV (reference sequence). Trimming stripped 3 bases from V and 0 bases from J, with 8 bases between. The CDR3 region has the DNA TGTGCCAGCAGTTTTGATGTGAACCAAGAGACCCAGTACTTC. Residues: CASSFDVNQETQYF.

This clonotype was recorded at least ten times. The rearrangement links TRBV5-5 to TRBJ2-7; D remains unclear. Per germline, CDR1 SGHKS and CDR2 YYEKEE (reference sequence). Trimming took 1 base from V and 0 from J, leaving 14 bases between them. The CDR3 has 16 residues. The CDR3 protein is CASSLRNSLTSYEQYF. For the CDR3, the DNA is TGTGCCAGCAGCTTGCGGAACAGCCTTACCTCCTACGAGCAGTACTTC.

This rearrangement joins TRBV7-6 to TRBJ2-5; a possible D gene is TRBD1 (6 bases). CDR1 and CDR2 from the germline V gene are SGHVS and FNYEAQ. V was trimmed by 4 bases and J by 7 bases, leaving 13 bases between them. The length of the CDR3 is 13 residues. The CDR3 loop reads CASSSPGDGTQYF. The DNA of the CDR3 is TGTGCCAGCAGCTCCCCAGGGGATGGGACCCAGTACTTC. Full variable domain (rest looked up from reference TRBV7-6 and TRBJ2-5): GAGVSQSPRYKVTKRGQDVALRCDPISGHVSLYWYRQALGQGPEFLTYFNYEAQQDKSGLPNDRFSAERPEGSISTLTIQRTEQRDSAMYRCASSSPGDGTQYFGPGTRLLVL.

The V and J genes are TRBV7-7 and TRBJ2-7; D may match TRBD1 or TRBD2 (5 bases each). The ends were cut back, 2 bases at V and 4 bases at J, with 15 bases in the middle. Germline loops: CDR1 SSHAT, CDR2 FNYEAQ (reference sequence). The length of the CDR3 is 15 residues. CDR3 sequence (DNA): TGTGCCAGCAGCTTAATGCAGGGACCACTATACGAGCAGTACTTC. It is translated as CASSLMQGPLYEQYF.